The 27 T cell receptor beta chains in this list originate from one sample, sequenced in a study of T cells of healthy individuals. In TCRdb, the 5' RACE reads were re-called with MiXCR into one record per CDR3 protein. The repertoire includes approximately 52,000 distinct CDR3 sequences, about 15% of them detected once, and approximately 16% sits in the top ten. These receptors originate from a human donor in good health.

The chain recombines TRBV2 with TRBJ1-1; D remains unclear. V lost 5 bases, J lost 1 base, and 8 bases lay in between. Germline assignment: CDR1 SNHLY and CDR2 FYNNEI. The CDR3 loop spans 13 amino acids. CDR3 protein: CASSSLENTEAFF. Written as DNA, the CDR3 is TGTGCCAGCAGTTCTTTAGAGAACACTGAAGCTTTCTTT.

The V call is TRBV4-3, the J call TRBJ2-7; D is possibly TRBD1 (5 bases). The CDR3 is 15 residues long. Deletions cut 0 bases from V and 0 bases from J, with 9 bases between. Germline CDR1 and CDR2: LGHNA and YSLEER. The CDR3 is CASSQDPQGSYEQYF. In DNA, the CDR3 is TGCGCCAGCAGCCAAGATCCCCAGGGCTCCTACGAGCAGTACTTC.

This clonotype was counted a few times. The chain joins TRBV9 to TRBJ1-1; perhaps TRBD1 as D (5 bases). This CDR3 has 13 amino acids. CDR1 is SGDLS and CDR2 is YYNGEE in the germline V gene. The V gene lost 4 bases and the J gene lost 4 bases, with 11 bases spanning the gap. The CDR3 DNA sequence: TGTGCCAGCAGCATCGGCACAGGCACTGAAGCTTTCTTT. Translation gives CASSIGTGTEAFF.

In DNA, the CDR3 is TGCAGTGCTAGCGGGACTAGCTACAATGAGCAGTTCTTC. Its translation: CSASGTSYNEQFF. This rearrangement joins TRBV20-1 to TRBJ2-1; TRBD2 matches 8 bases. This CDR3 contains 13 residues. V shed 3 bases and J 3 bases; nucleotides not matched to a gene: 1. The germline V gene has CDR1 DFQATT and CDR2 SNEGSKA (reference sequence).

The CDR3: CAISGVDQPQHF. CDR3 sequence (DNA): TGTGCCATCAGTGGCGTAGATCAGCCCCAGCATTTT. V and J are TRBV10-3 and TRBJ1-5; D remains ambiguous. The germline CDR1 and CDR2 sequences are ENHRY and SYGVKD. V was trimmed by 4 bases and J by 5 bases, leaving 6 bases between them. The CDR3 consists of 12 residues.

This clonotype showed up many times. V and J are TRBV12-3 or TRBV12-4 and TRBJ1-5; the match to TRBD1 covers 9 bases. With 6 bases clipped from V and 2 bases from J, the junction kept 14 bases outside the gene matches. CDR3 length equals 18 residues. CDR3 bases: TGTGCCAGCAGCCGGAGGGCACAGGGGGCGGGTGGCAATCAGCCCCAGCATTTT. Amino acid sequence: CASSRRAQGAGGNQPQHF.

The chain links TRBV6-5 to TRBJ2-3, with unresolved D. Deletions cut 0 bases from V and 1 base from J, with 5 bases between. The CDR3 runs to 14 residues. The V gene's germline CDR1 is MNHEY and CDR2 SVGAGI. The CDR3 loop reads CASSYSGGTDTQYF. DNA of the CDR3: TGTGCCAGCAGTTACTCCGGAGGCACAGATACGCAGTATTTT.

This clonotype was recorded many times. The V call is TRBV18, the J call TRBJ1-1; D is ambiguous. Deletions cut 3 bases from V and 3 bases from J, with 17 bases between. The CDR3 runs to 16 residues. Germline V gene data show CDR1 as KGHSH and CDR2 as LQKENI. CDR3 protein: CASSPRPRVLDTEAFF. The CDR3 nucleotides read TGTGCCAGCTCACCCCGGCCACGGGTTCTGGACACTGAAGCTTTCTTT.

This clonotype was seen repeatedly, ten times or more. V usage is TRBV10-1 and J usage is TRBJ2-1, with TRBD2 matching over 7 bases. The CDR3 is 13 residues long. Germline values: CDR1 WNHNN, CDR2 SYGVQD (reference sequence). V shed 6 bases and J 6 bases; nucleotides not matched to a gene: 5. The DNA for the CDR3 is TGCGCCAGCAGCCGCGGGAGTGCCAATGAGCAGTTCTTC. This codes for CASSRGSANEQFF.

This clonotype was found a few times. This rearrangement joins TRBV4-3 to TRBJ2-3; D remains unclear. Germline CDR1 and CDR2: LGHNA and YSLEER. CDR3 size: 14 residues. With 0 bases removed from V and 3 bases from J, the gap between germline ends came to 7 bases. The CDR3 protein is CASSQDIRTDTQYF. In DNA, the CDR3 is TGCGCCAGCAGCCAAGATATCAGGACAGATACGCAGTATTTT.

The sample holds many counts of this clonotype. The CDR3 here is CASSPSGGALHF. The CDR3 coding sequence is TGCGCCAGCAGCCCAAGTGGAGGGGCCCTCCACTTT. This rearrangement joins TRBV5-1 to TRBJ1-6, with D possibly TRBD1 on 5 matching bases. Germline CDR1 and CDR2: SGHRS and YFSETQ. V lost 4 bases and J 14 bases, leaving 13 bases between the germline ends. This CDR3 spans 12 amino acids. Looking up the rest from reference TRBV5-1 and TRBJ1-6 gives the full variable domain: KAGVTQTPRYLIKTRGQQVTLSCSPISGHRSVSWYQQTPGQGLQFLFEYFSETQRNKGNFPGRFSGRQFSNSRSEMNVSTLELGDSALYLCASSPSGGALHFGNGTRLTVT.

Many counts were recorded for this clonotype. This chain links TRBV20-1 with TRBJ2-3, with 12 bases identical to TRBD2. Germline values: CDR1 DFQATT, CDR2 SNEGSKA (reference sequence). The CDR3 length is 17 residues. After removal of 5 bases from V and 2 bases from J, the junction contained 11 bases not matched to a gene. CDR3 in amino acids: CSAHTMTSGGLTDTQYF. The CDR3 nucleotides read TGCAGTGCTCACACCATGACTAGCGGGGGACTCACAGATACGCAGTATTTT.

This clonotype appeared a few times. The gene calls are TRBV21-1 and TRBJ1-2; no check of the table's D call, TRBD1, against the DNA was made. TRBV21-1 is an annotated pseudogene. The CDR3 contains 15 residues. CDR3 region: CASSSGQEANYGYTF. As DNA, the CDR3 is TGTGCCAGCAGCAGCGGACAAGAAGCTAACTATGGCTACACCTTC.

In its sample, this clonotype was seen many times. The chain has TRBV7-2 and TRBJ2-1; 16 bases are shared with TRBD2. The germline gives CDR1 SGHTA, CDR2 FQGNSA. V shed 5 bases, J shed 9 bases, and the junction held 4 bases outside the gene matches. CDR3 length equals 15 residues. CDR3 DNA sequence: TGTGCCAGCAGCCCGGGACTAGCGGGGGGGGGTGAGCAGTTCTTC. The encoded protein is CASSPGLAGGGEQFF.

The sample holds many counts of this clonotype. This chain uses TRBV6-2 or TRBV6-3 with TRBJ2-5; D might be TRBD1 (5 bases). Looked up from germline, CDR1 is MNHEY and CDR2 is SVGEGT. The V and J ends lost 6 bases and 10 bases respectively, with 24 bases between them. CDR3 size: 15 residues. The CDR3 region has the DNA TGTGCCAGCAGCCCCCCGTTAGGGGCTCGATCGAGCCAGTACTTC. Its protein is CASSPPLGARSSQYF.

Many counts were recorded for this clonotype. This chain connects TRBV29-1 to TRBJ2-1; no reliable D call. The germline CDR1 and CDR2 sequences are SQVTM and ANQGSEA. Between the trimmed V and J ends, which lost 7 bases and 7 bases, there was a span of 17 bases. The CDR3 has 13 residues. DNA for the CDR3: TGCAGCGCCTTAGGCCCCGGCCCGAATGAGCAGTTCTTC. Its protein is CSALGPGPNEQFF.

This clonotype was observed at least ten times. This sequence joins TRBV2 and TRBJ2-7; D gene ambiguous. V gave up 4 bases and J gave up 5 bases, with 12 bases separating them. The CDR3 contains 13 residues. Looked up from germline, CDR1 is SNHLY and CDR2 is FYNNEI. The CDR3 region has the DNA TGTGCCAGCAGTGGTCCATTCGAGGACGAGCAGTACTTC. Residues: CASSGPFEDEQYF.

The chain combines TRBV3-1 with TRBJ2-2, with 8 bases matching TRBD2. CDR3 size: 16 residues. The germline gives CDR1 LGHDT, CDR2 YNNKEL (reference sequence). Trimming at V came to 1 base and at J to 6 bases, leaving 7 bases not matched to a gene. The CDR3, as DNA: TGTGCCAGCAGCCAAGTCCAGCGGGGGTCGCCCGGGGAGCTGTTTTTT. Translated, it gives CASSQVQRGSPGELFF. The variable domain in full, completed from reference TRBV3-1 and TRBJ2-2, reads DTAVSQTPKYLVTQMGNDKSIKCEQNLGHDTMYWYKQDSKKFLKIMFSYNNKELIINETVPNRFSPKSPDKAHLNLHINSLELGDSAVYFCASSQVQRGSPGELFFGEGSRLTVL.

Points on this clonotype: A much larger clone lies a single base off, so this may be a read error. This chain joins TRBV7-2 and TRBJ2-3; the D is unclear. Germline V gene sequence: CDR1 SGHTA, CDR2 FQGNSA. This CDR3 is 14 amino acids long. CDR3 bases: TGTGCCAGCAGCTTTGTTTCACAGCAAGATACGCGGTATTTT. Translating it yields CASSFVSQQDTRYF.

This clonotype has a handful of counts. The chain has TRBV2 and TRBJ1-2, with D hard to call. In germline, CDR1 is SNHLY, CDR2 FYNNEI. Trimming pared 8 bases from V and 0 bases from J, leaving 10 bases between. The CDR3 consists of 13 residues. CDR3 residues: CASWRIANYGYTF. CDR3 bases: TGTGCCAGCTGGCGGATCGCTAACTATGGCTACACCTTC.

This chain links TRBV27 with TRBJ2-2, with no clear D. CDR3 length: 13 residues. The V gene's germline CDR1 is MNHEY and CDR2 SMNVEV (reference sequence). V was trimmed by 5 bases and J by 1 base, leaving 5 bases between them. The CDR3 loop is CASSPWNTGELFF. In DNA form, the CDR3 reads TGTGCCAGCAGTCCCTGGAACACCGGGGAGCTGTTTTTT.

This clonotype has only a few counts. The chain joins TRBV6-2 or TRBV6-3 to TRBJ1-4, with 8 bases identical to TRBD1. The CDR3 totals 17 residues. Germline CDR1 and CDR2: MNHEY and SVGEGT. With V trimmed by 4 bases and J by 0 bases, 7 bases remained unmatched. The CDR3 reads CASSSDRGFATNEKLFF. CDR3 nucleotide sequence: TGTGCCAGCAGTTCCGACAGGGGATTTGCAACTAATGAAAAACTGTTTTTT.

This clonotype was recorded many times. J is TRBJ2-7 and V is TRBV20-1; tentative D call: TRBD2 (6 bases). V was shortened by 5 bases and J by 6 bases, with 17 bases between the two germline ends. The CDR3 sequence is 13 residues long. In germline, CDR1 is DFQATT, CDR2 SNEGSKA (reference sequence). The CDR3 sequence: CSAATRAGGEQYF. The CDR3 bases are TGCAGTGCTGCGACTCGAGCCGGGGGCGAGCAGTACTTC.

The J gene is TRBJ2-6, the V gene TRBV19, with no clear D. CDR1 and CDR2 from the germline V gene are LNHDA and SQIVND (reference sequence). CDR3 length equals 16 residues. V was pared by 0 bases and J by 0 bases, with 6 bases between. The CDR3 loop reads CASSIDNLSGANVLTF. In DNA form, the CDR3 reads TGTGCCAGTAGTATAGACAACCTCTCTGGGGCCAACGTCCTGACTTTC.

The chain couples TRBV7-2 to TRBJ2-7; the match to TRBD2 covers 8 bases. The CDR3 has 17 residues. Germline V gives CDR1 SGHTA, CDR2 FQGNSA. Trimming cost V 3 bases and J 0 bases; bases outside gene matches: 10. CDR3: CASSFELAGATSYEQYF. The DNA of the CDR3 is TGTGCCAGCAGCTTCGAGCTAGCGGGCGCGACCTCCTACGAGCAGTACTTC.

This clonotype has more than one count but fewer than ten. The chain joins TRBV27 to TRBJ2-7; tentatively, D is TRBD1 (6 bases). CDR3 length equals 13 residues. Trimming removed 5 bases from V and 1 base from J, with 9 bases in between. Germline V gene lookup returns CDR1 MNHEY and CDR2 SMNVEV (reference sequence). CDR3 DNA: TGTGCCAGCAGTCTGCAGGGGTCCTACGAGCAGTACTTC. Translation: CASSLQGSYEQYF.

The chain employs TRBV7-2 and TRBJ2-3; 9 nucleotides line up with TRBD2. CDR3 length equals 16 residues. Per germline, CDR1 SGHTA and CDR2 FQGNSA. The junction had 8 bases not matched to a gene; V was cut back by 5 bases and J by 2 bases. The CDR3 region is CASSLDQRGATDTQYF. DNA for the CDR3: TGTGCCAGCAGCCTTGATCAGCGGGGGGCCACAGATACGCAGTATTTT.